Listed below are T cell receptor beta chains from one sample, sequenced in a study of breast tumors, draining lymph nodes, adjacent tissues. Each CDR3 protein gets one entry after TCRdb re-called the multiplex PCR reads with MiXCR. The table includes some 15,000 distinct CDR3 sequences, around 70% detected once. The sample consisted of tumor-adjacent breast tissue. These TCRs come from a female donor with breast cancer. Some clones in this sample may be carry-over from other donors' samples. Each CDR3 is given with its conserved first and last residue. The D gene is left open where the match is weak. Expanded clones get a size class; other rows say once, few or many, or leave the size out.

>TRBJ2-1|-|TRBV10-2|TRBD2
TGCGCCAGCAGGGGGACTAGCGGGGGGCCTAGCTCCTACAATGAGCAGTTCTTC
CASRGTSGGPSSYNEQFF
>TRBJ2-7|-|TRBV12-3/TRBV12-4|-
TGTGCCAGCAGTTTATCAGGGGCTGACGAGCAGTACTTC
CASSLSGADEQYF
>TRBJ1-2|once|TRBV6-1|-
TGTGCCAGCAGTGAAGAGGGGGGGGCGCTTGGCTACACCTTC
CASSEEGGALGYTF
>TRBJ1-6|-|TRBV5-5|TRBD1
TGTGCCAGCAGCTACGACAGGGGCATCACTTCACCCCTCCACTTT
CASSYDRGITSPLHF
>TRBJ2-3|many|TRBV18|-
TGTGCCAGCTCGGACAGCACAGATACGCAGTATTTT
CASSDSTDTQYF
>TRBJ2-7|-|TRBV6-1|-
TGTGCCATCAGGGACGCAACCTACGAGCAGTACTTC
CAIRDATYEQYF
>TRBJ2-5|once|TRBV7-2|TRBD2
TGTGCCAGCAGCGTCGGACTAGCGGGAGGAGGCCAAGAGACCCAGTACTTC
CASSVGLAGGGQETQYF
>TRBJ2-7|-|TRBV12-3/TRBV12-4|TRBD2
TGTGCCAGCAGTTGGTCAGCGGGAGAGCAGTACTTC
CASSWSAGEQYF
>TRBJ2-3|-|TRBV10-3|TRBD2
TGTGCCATCAGTGACCCCGGGGGGGGATCCACAGATACGCAGTATTTT
CAISDPGGGSTDTQYF
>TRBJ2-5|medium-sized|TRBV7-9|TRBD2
TGTGCCAGCAGCCCTACTAGCGGGAGTACGAAGACCCAGTACTTC
CASSPTSGSTKTQYF
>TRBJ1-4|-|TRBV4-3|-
TGCGCCAGCAGCCCAAGTGCGGTAGGGGAAAAACTGTTTTTT
CASSPSAVGEKLFF
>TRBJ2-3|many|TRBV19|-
TGTGCCAGTAGTAAAATCGCAGATACGCAGTATTTT
CASSKIADTQYF
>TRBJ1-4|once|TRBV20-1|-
TGCAGTGCTAGAGGCCGGAGGGGCACTAATGAAAAACTGTTTTTT
CSARGRRGTNEKLFF
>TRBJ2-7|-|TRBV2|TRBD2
TGTGCCAGCAGTGTGAGGGCTAGCGGGAACTACGAGCAGTACTTC
CASSVRASGNYEQYF
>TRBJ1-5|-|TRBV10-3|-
TGTGCCATCAGTGCCCGGAGGAACGGGTCGATGTTTAATCAGCCCCAGCATTTT
CAISARRNGSMFNQPQHF
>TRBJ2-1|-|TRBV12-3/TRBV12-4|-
TGTGCCAGCAGTTTTCAGCGTAATGAGCAGTTCTTC
CASSFQRNEQFF
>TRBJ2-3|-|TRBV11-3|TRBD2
TGTGCCAGCAGCTTAGCGGGAGGAGGCACAGATACGCAGTATTTT
CASSLAGGGTDTQYF
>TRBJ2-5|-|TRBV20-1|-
TGCAGTGCTAAAGGGGTCCGGGAGACCCAGTACTTC
CSAKGVRETQYF
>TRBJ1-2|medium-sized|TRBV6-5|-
TGTGCCAGCACCAACCCGGGGTATGGCTACACCTTC
CASTNPGYGYTF
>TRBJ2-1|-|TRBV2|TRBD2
TGTGCCAGCAGTGGATGGACTAGCGGGAGTTCAGGTAATGAGCAGTTCTTC
CASSGWTSGSSGNEQFF
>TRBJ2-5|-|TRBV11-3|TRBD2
TGTGCCAGCAGCTTAGGCGGACTAGCGGAAGAGACCCAGTACTTC
CASSLGGLAEETQYF
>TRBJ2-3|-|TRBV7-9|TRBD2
TGTGCCAGCAGCTTAGGCGGGAGAAAAGATACGCAGTATTTT
CASSLGGRKDTQYF
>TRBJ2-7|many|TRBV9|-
TGTGCCAGCAGCGTCACACCCAACTCCTACGAGCAGTACTTC
CASSVTPNSYEQYF
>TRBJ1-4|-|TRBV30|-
TGTGCCTGGAGTGTACGAGAAAAACTGTTTTTT
CAWSVREKLFF
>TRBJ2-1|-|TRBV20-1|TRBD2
TGCAGTGCTAGAGGGGAGGGCAATGAGCAGTTCTTC
CSARGEGNEQFF
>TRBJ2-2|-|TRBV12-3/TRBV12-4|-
TGTGCCAGCAGCACCCGGTCGGTGAACACCGGGGAGCTGTTTTTT
CASSTRSVNTGELFF
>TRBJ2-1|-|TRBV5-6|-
TGTGCCAGCAGCGACGAGGAAGTGAACCCTTCGAAGTACAATGAGCAGTTCTTC
CASSDEEVNPSKYNEQFF
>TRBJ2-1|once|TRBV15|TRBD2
TGTGCCACCAGCAGAGATCTACTAGCGGGAGGCAATGAGCAGTTCTTC
CATSRDLLAGGNEQFF
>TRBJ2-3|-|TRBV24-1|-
TGTGCCACCAGTGACCCCTCCAGGGAGCCAAGAGATACGCAGTATTTT
CATSDPSREPRDTQYF
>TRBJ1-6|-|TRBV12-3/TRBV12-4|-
TGTGCCAGCAGTTACCGGGAGATTAATTCACCCCTCCACTTT
CASSYREINSPLHF
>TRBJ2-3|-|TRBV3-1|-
TGTGCCAGCGGAGACGGGACTAGCACAGATACGCAGTATTTT
CASGDGTSTDTQYF
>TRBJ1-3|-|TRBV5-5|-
TGTGCCAGCAGCTTGGTCGCGACAGCAGTCTCTGGAAACACCATATATTTT
CASSLVATAVSGNTIYF
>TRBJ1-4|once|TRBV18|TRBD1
TGTGCCAGCTCACCGGGACAGGCGAATGAAAAACTGTTTTTT
CASSPGQANEKLFF
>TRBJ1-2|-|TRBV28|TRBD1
TGTGCCAGCAGTTCCACAGGGGTAGGCACCTTC
CASSSTGVGTF
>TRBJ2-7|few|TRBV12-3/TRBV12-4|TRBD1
TGTGCCAGCAGTTTAAGGACAGGCTACGAGCAGTACTTC
CASSLRTGYEQYF
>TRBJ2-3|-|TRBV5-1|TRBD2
TGCGCCAGCAGCTTGGAGCTGGGGGGGACAGATACGCAGTATTTT
CASSLELGGTDTQYF
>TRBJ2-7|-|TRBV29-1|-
TGCAGCGTTGGGGCAGGGTATGAGCAGTACTTC
CSVGAGYEQYF
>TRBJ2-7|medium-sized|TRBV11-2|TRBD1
TGTGCCAGCAGCTTAGCTCAGGGGGTTCTCTACGAGCAGTACTTC
CASSLAQGVLYEQYF
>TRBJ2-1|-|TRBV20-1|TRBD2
TGCAGTGCTAGAGACCCCCGGACTAGCGGGAGTCATGAGCAGTTCTTC
CSARDPRTSGSHEQFF
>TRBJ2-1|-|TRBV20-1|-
TGCAGTGCTAGTTTACAGGGAAATGAGCAGTTCTTC
CSASLQGNEQFF
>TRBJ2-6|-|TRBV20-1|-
TGCAGTGCTGATGGTCGGTCTGGGGCCAACGTCCTGACTTTC
CSADGRSGANVLTF
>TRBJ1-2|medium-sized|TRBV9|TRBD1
TGTGCCAGCAGCTTCGGGACAGGGGTTATCTATGGCTACACCTTC
CASSFGTGVIYGYTF
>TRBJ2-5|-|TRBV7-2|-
TGTGCCAGCATCAAGGCCGCAGGAGAGACCCAGTACTTC
CASIKAAGETQYF
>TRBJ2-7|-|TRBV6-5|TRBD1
TGTGCCAGCAGGCATACAGGGGTGGGGGAGCAGTACTTC
CASRHTGVGEQYF
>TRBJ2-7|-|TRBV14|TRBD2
TGTGCCAGCAGCTATGGACAGGGACTCCCTAGCGGGAGTAGTTACGAGCAGTACTTC
CASSYGQGLPSGSSYEQYF
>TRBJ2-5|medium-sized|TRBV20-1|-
TGCAGTGCTAGAGATTTCTTTGCGGAGACCCAGTACTTC
CSARDFFAETQYF
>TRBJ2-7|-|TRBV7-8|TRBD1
TGTGCCAGCAGCCAACAGGGGTACGAGCAGTACTTC
CASSQQGYEQYF
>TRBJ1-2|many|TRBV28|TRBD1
TGTGCCAGCCAGGGCTCCAGAACCACAGGGGGTTATGGCTACACCTTC
CASQGSRTTGGYGYTF
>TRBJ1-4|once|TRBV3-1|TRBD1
TGTGCCAGCAGCCAAGATCCGGACAGGGGGAGGAAACTGTTTTTT
CASSQDPDRGRKLFF
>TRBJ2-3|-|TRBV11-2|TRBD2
TGTGCCAGCAGCCTAGCGGGAGTGGGAGAAGATACGCAGTATTTT
CASSLAGVGEDTQYF
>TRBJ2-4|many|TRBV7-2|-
TGTGCCAGCAGCTTACGGGGGAGAAACATTCAGTACTTC
CASSLRGRNIQYF
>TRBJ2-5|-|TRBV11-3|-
TGTGCCAGCAGTTCCAAGAAGACCCAGTACTTC
CASSSKKTQYF
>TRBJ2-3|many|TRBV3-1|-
TGTGCCAGCAGCCCACAGGAGGCAGATACGCAGTATTTT
CASSPQEADTQYF
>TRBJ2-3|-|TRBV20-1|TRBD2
TGCAGTGCTCCTGGGACTAGCGGGGGGACAGATACGCAGTATTTT
CSAPGTSGGTDTQYF
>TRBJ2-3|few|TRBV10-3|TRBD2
TGTGCCACCGCGGTAGGTAGCGGGGGCACAGATACGCAGTATTTT
CATAVGSGGTDTQYF
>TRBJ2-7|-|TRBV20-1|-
TGCAGTGCTAGGGGGACATGGAGCTCCTACGAGCAGTACTTC
CSARGTWSSYEQYF
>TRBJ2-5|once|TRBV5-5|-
TGTGCCAGCAGGTGGGGGGCCATCCAAGAGACCCAGTACTTC
CASRWGAIQETQYF
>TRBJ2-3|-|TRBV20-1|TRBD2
TGCAGTGCTCGACTAGCGGGAATGACAGATACGCAGTATTTT
CSARLAGMTDTQYF
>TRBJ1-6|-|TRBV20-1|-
TGCAGTGCTAGAGAGGGGAAGAATTCACCCCTCCACTTT
CSAREGKNSPLHF